The 15 T cell receptor beta chains below all came from one sample that was sequenced in a study of blood T cell repertoires in COVID-19. Clones were sequenced by immunoSEQ multiplex PCR, and TCRdb holds only the in-frame ones, with some missing. This table has fewer than 350,000 clones, 81% appearing once. Source material: peripheral blood. The receptors here all came from a woman in her fifties or sixties with active or convalescent COVID-19.

J is TRBJ2-1 and V is TRBV2; TRBD2 agrees at 9 bases. Germline V gene sequence: CDR1 SNHLY, CDR2 FYNNEI. V was pared by 7 bases and J by 4 bases, with 8 bases of the junction left unmatched. The CDR3 is 15 residues long. The CDR3 region is CASKMKTSGYNEQFF. The CDR3 DNA reads as TGTGCCAGCAAAATGAAGACTAGCGGTTACAATGAGCAGTTCTTC. Complete variable domain (other parts from reference TRBV2 and TRBJ2-1): EPEVTQTPSHQVTQMGQEVILRCVPISNHLYFYWYRQILGQKVEFLVSFYNNEISEKSEIFDDQFSVERPDGSNFTLKIRSTKLEDSAMYFCASKMKTSGYNEQFFGPGTRLTVL.

This chain links TRBV12-5 with TRBJ1-2; D is unresolved. V lost 6 bases, J lost 6 bases, and 23 bases lay in between. The germline gives CDR1 LGHNT, CDR2 FRNRAP. This CDR3 is built from 16 residues. The CDR3 nucleotides read TGTGCTAGTGGACTGATACCTGTTGAGGGCATCCATGGCTACACCTTC. Amino acid sequence: CASGLIPVEGIHGYTF.

Concerning this clone itself: The CDR3 does not end in the conserved phenylalanine or tryptophan, so this is likely a read error. The limits of the CDR3 on the DNA are not certain, so only TCRdb's listed CDR3 is given. The genes are TRBV7-9 and TRBJ1-1; TRBD1 is taken as the D call from the table, unchecked against the DNA. The CDR3 sequence runs 12 residues, both termini included. Germline V gives CDR1 SEHNR, CDR2 FQNEAQ (reference sequence). CDR3 residues: CASSQGEGAPPL.

The chain joins TRBV9 to TRBJ2-3, with 10 positions matching TRBD2. In germline, CDR1 is SGDLS, CDR2 YYNGEE. The junction had 6 bases not matched to a gene; V was cut back by 4 bases and J by 4 bases. The CDR3 spans 15 residues. The CDR3 region is CASSRSGGASDTQYF. The CDR3 DNA is TGTGCCAGCAGCCGGAGCGGGGGGGCCTCAGATACGCAGTATTTT.

This chain connects TRBV4-2 to TRBJ1-2, with 7 bases identical to TRBD1. CDR3 length: 18 amino acids. Germline V gives CDR1 LGHNA, CDR2 YNFKEQ. V was clipped by 1 base and J by 0 bases; unmatched bases: 11. The CDR3 DNA sequence: TGTGCCAGCAGCCAAGTCCGCGGCCGGGACAGAGCTAACTATGGCTACACCTTC. This sequence encodes CASSQVRGRDRANYGYTF.

In its sample, this clone was seen a few times. DNA of the CDR3: TGTGCCAGTAGTAAAGCCCAGACAGGGAGCTATGGCTACACCTTC. The encoded protein is CASSKAQTGSYGYTF. The genes are TRBV19 and TRBJ1-2; 7 nucleotides agree with TRBD1. The V and J ends lost 4 bases and 4 bases, in that order; junction bases with no gene match: 9. The CDR3 sequence is 15 residues long. Germline loops: CDR1 LNHDA, CDR2 SQIVND (reference sequence).

This clone was seen more than once but under ten times. The chain joins TRBV4-2 to TRBJ1-6; D is unresolved. Trimming left V 1 base short and J 9 bases short, with 7 bases between. The CDR3 is 13 residues long. Germline CDR1 is LGHNA and CDR2 is YNFKEQ. DNA for the CDR3: TGTGCCAGCAGCCAAGCCATGGCTTCACCCCTCCACTTT. Translating gives CASSQAMASPLHF.

The J gene is TRBJ1-2, the V gene TRBV18; a possible D gene is TRBD1 (6 bases). The CDR3 loop spans 16 amino acids. CDR1 KGHSH and CDR2 LQKENI come from the germline V gene. Trimming removed 4 bases at V and 3 bases at J, with 18 bases between. CDR3 in amino acids: CASSQGRTVFDYGYTF. The CDR3 DNA is TGTGCCAGCTCACAGGGGCGGACAGTCTTTGACTATGGCTACACCTTC.

V and J are TRBV3-1 (or the pseudogene TRBV3-2) and TRBJ1-1, with 9 bases aligning to TRBD1. Trimming removed 3 bases from V and 5 bases from J; junction bases left unmatched: 4. Germline V gene lookup returns CDR1 LGHDT and CDR2 YNNKEL (reference sequence). This CDR3 spans 14 amino acids. Here the CDR3 DNA reads TGTGCCAGCAGCCACTTACAGGGGGCGACTGAAGCTTTCTTT. Its protein is CASSHLQGATEAFF.

The gene calls are TRBV30 and TRBJ1-6; 8 positions match TRBD1. V shed 4 bases and J 9 bases; nucleotides not matched to a gene: 5. CDR3 length equals 13 residues. The germline V gene has CDR1 GTSNPN and CDR2 SVGIG (reference sequence). CDR3 sequence (DNA): TGTGCCTGGATCGGACAGGGAATTTCACCCCTCCACTTT. This gives the protein CAWIGQGISPLHF.

In the case of this clone: A junction end diverges from the germline sequence, so it may reflect a read error. The V and J genes are TRBV11-2 and TRBJ1-1, with D perhaps TRBD1 (5 bases). This CDR3 has 15 residues. The germline V gene has CDR1 SGHAT and CDR2 FQNNGV. The CDR3 nucleotides read TGTGCCAGCGGCTTCTCGGGACTCCAGAACACTGAAGCTTTCTTT. The encoded protein is CASGFSGLQNTEAFF.

This chain joins TRBV20-1 and TRBJ1-1, with 8 bases lining up with TRBD1. CDR1 is DFQATT, CDR2 SNEGSKA, per germline (reference sequence). With V trimmed by 3 bases and J by 1 base, 4 bases remained unmatched. The CDR3 totals 14 residues. CDR3 bases: TGCAGTGCTAGTCCCGGACAGGGGAACACTGAAGCTTTCTTT. Encoded protein: CSASPGQGNTEAFF.

The chain is built from TRBV6-5 and TRBJ1-2; no firm D call. With 8 bases removed from V and 4 bases from J, the gap between germline ends came to 17 bases. This CDR3 comprises 14 residues. Per germline, CDR1 MNHEY and CDR2 SVGAGI. The CDR3 region is CASSSLGGSYGYTF. The CDR3 DNA reads as TGTGCCAGCTCCAGTTTAGGAGGTAGCTATGGCTACACCTTC.

The chain joins TRBV10-3 to TRBJ2-5, with D hard to call. CDR3 length: 15 residues. With 0 bases removed from V and 0 bases from J, the gap between germline ends came to 8 bases. Germline V gene data show CDR1 as ENHRY and CDR2 as SYGVKD. The CDR3 spells CAISESFSDQETQYF. The CDR3 nucleotides read TGTGCCATCAGTGAGTCGTTCTCCGACCAAGAGACCCAGTACTTC.

The J gene is TRBJ1-1, the V gene TRBV4-1; 8 positions agree with TRBD1. The CDR3 runs to 16 residues. J was trimmed by 0 bases and V by 3 bases; bases with no gene match: 6. Per germline, CDR1 MGHRA and CDR2 YSYEKL. The CDR3 bases are TGCGCCAGCAGCCAGGGGACAGGTGGGGTGAACACTGAAGCTTTCTTT. This encodes CASSQGTGGVNTEAFF.